The 28 T cell receptor beta chains presented below share a single source sample, sequenced in a study of blood T cells in healthy people across ages. Primed by a sample-barcoded 5' primer and a J-beta primer mix, a second PCR proceeded for about 7 to 11 cycles. TCRdb re-derived calls from the 5' RACE reads in MiXCR, one entry per CDR3 protein. Of hundreds of thousands of distinct CDR3 sequences in the sample, over 20% were seen once. The sequencing sample was made of blood. The receptors derive from a man between 65 and 85 years old in good health.

V gene TRBV18 combines with J gene TRBJ1-5; D is possibly TRBD1 (6 bases). The CDR3 has 16 amino acids. Trimming cost V 4 bases and J 0 bases, with 13 bases left between them. From germline, CDR1 is KGHSH and CDR2 LQKENI. CDR3 DNA: TGTGCCAGCTCACGTGGGACACGGTATAGCAATCAGCCCCAGCATTTT. It specifies CASSRGTRYSNQPQHF.

This clonotype came up a few times. The V gene is TRBV6-4, the J gene TRBJ1-5; D uncertain. The V gene's germline CDR1 is MRHNA and CDR2 SNTAGT. Between the trimmed V and J ends, which lost 2 bases and 0 bases, there was a span of 17 bases. The CDR3 extends over 18 amino acids. CDR3 coding DNA: TGTGCCAGCAGTGACCCTTCTGTGGGGAGTTTTAGCAATCAGCCCCAGCATTTT. Its translation is CASSDPSVGSFSNQPQHF.

There are many counts of this clonotype. The chain is built from TRBV5-1 and TRBJ2-7; weak D call: TRBD2 (7 bases). The V and J ends lost 4 bases and 1 base respectively, with 18 bases between them. Germline-derived CDR1 and CDR2 are SGHRS and YFSETQ. The CDR3 is 16 residues long. This CDR3 reads CASSGTGGLLSYEQYF. Written as DNA, the CDR3 is TGCGCCAGCAGCGGGACGGGGGGCCTTCTTTCCTACGAGCAGTACTTC.

This chain uses TRBV12-3 or TRBV12-4 with TRBJ2-3; D is undetermined. Trimming removed 4 bases from V and 6 bases from J, with 11 bases in between. The length of the CDR3 is 13 residues. The CDR3 protein is CASSSTHSDTQYF. CDR3 coding DNA: TGTGCCAGCAGTTCTACTCACTCCGATACGCAGTATTTT.

This clonotype was picked up a small number of times. This chain joins TRBV4-1 and TRBJ1-4; the D is unclear. The CDR3 has 14 residues. The ends were cut back, 1 base at V and 7 bases at J, with 10 bases in the middle. Looked up from germline, CDR1 is MGHRA and CDR2 is YSYEKL. This chain's CDR3 is CASSQVVEGEKLFF. The CDR3, as DNA: TGCGCCAGCAGCCAAGTGGTTGAGGGTGAAAAACTGTTTTTT.

V gene TRBV12-5 combines with J gene TRBJ1-5; tentative D call: TRBD1 (6 bases). Germline assignment: CDR1 LGHNT and CDR2 FRNRAP. V lost 0 bases, J lost 1 base, and 19 bases lay in between. The CDR3 contains 19 residues. This chain's CDR3 is CASGLVRGMGARSNQPQHF. The DNA for the CDR3 is TGTGCTAGTGGTTTGGTACGAGGTATGGGGGCGAGGAGCAATCAGCCCCAGCATTTT.

The J gene is TRBJ2-7, the V gene TRBV5-1; D not certain. CDR3 length: 13 amino acids. V was trimmed by 4 bases and J by 6 bases, leaving 14 bases between them. Germline CDR1 reads SGHRS; CDR2 reads YFSETQ. The CDR3 sequence is CASSPPAQSEQYF. The CDR3 DNA is TGCGCCAGCAGCCCCCCGGCCCAGAGCGAGCAGTACTTC.

In this sample, this clonotype turned up a few times. The chain uses TRBV10-3 and TRBJ2-1, with TRBD2 matching 9 bases. The assigned J gene may be wrong: the sequence end matches TRBJ2-5 better. CDR3 length equals 14 residues. In germline, CDR1 is ENHRY, CDR2 SYGVKD. The DNA of the CDR3 is TGTGCCACTTCCTCCAGCGGGAGGACGGAGACCCAGTACTTC. Amino acid sequence: CATSSSGRTETQYF.

This clonotype was counted only a few times. The chain carries TRBV7-6 and TRBJ1-4; TRBD1 aligns across 8 bases. The junction had 7 bases not matched to a gene; V was cut back by 5 bases and J by 5 bases. Germline V gene data show CDR1 as SGHVS and CDR2 as FNYEAQ. The CDR3 sequence is 15 residues long. DNA of the CDR3: TGTGCCAGCAGCACCCGGGACAGGCCAAATGAAAAACTGTTTTTT. Translation gives CASSTRDRPNEKLFF.

This clonotype was detected only a few times. V is TRBV30 and J is TRBJ1-4; D unresolved. The CDR3 loop spans 12 amino acids. CDR1 GTSNPN and CDR2 SVGIG come from the germline V gene (reference sequence). CDR3 in DNA: TGTGCTGCCGGGAGGCATAATGAAAAACTGTTTTTT. This gives the protein CAAGRHNEKLFF.

In this sample, this clonotype turned up a few times. The chain recombines TRBV20-1 with TRBJ2-2; the D is unclear. V shed 4 bases and J shed 4 bases, with 16 bases lying between them. CDR1 is DFQATT, CDR2 SNEGSKA, per germline (reference sequence). CDR3 length: 15 residues. CDR3 sequence: CSATSRHESTGELFF. CDR3 sequence (DNA): TGCAGTGCTACCTCTCGTCACGAATCCACCGGGGAGCTGTTTTTT.

This clonotype has only a few counts. This chain links TRBV6-4 with TRBJ2-7, with D possibly matching TRBD1 (6 bases). V gave up 6 bases and J gave up 9 bases, with 12 bases separating them. This CDR3 has 11 amino acids. CDR1 MRHNA and CDR2 SNTAGT come from the germline V gene. DNA for the CDR3: TGTGCCAGCAGCTCAGGGGCACCGCAGTACTTC. Encoded protein: CASSSGAPQYF.

In nucleotides, the CDR3 is TGTGCCAGCAGCGGGGGGCTTAATCAGCCCCAGCATTTT. As protein: CASSGGLNQPQHF. The rearrangement links TRBV7-9 to TRBJ1-5, with D tentatively TRBD1 (6 bases). CDR1 SEHNR and CDR2 FQNEAQ come from the germline V gene (reference sequence). The CDR3 runs to 13 residues. The ends were cut back, 5 bases at V and 4 bases at J, with 9 bases in the middle.

V gene TRBV5-1 combines with J gene TRBJ1-5; possible D gene TRBD1, 5 bases. The V and J ends lost 0 bases and 3 bases respectively, with 16 bases between them. CDR3 length: 17 residues. CDR1 is SGHRS, CDR2 YFSETQ, per germline. The CDR3 DNA reads as TGCGCCAGCAGCTTGGGGGAGGGGAGGTTCGACAATCAGCCCCAGCATTTT. Protein product: CASSLGEGRFDNQPQHF.

The chain has TRBV12-3 or TRBV12-4 and TRBJ1-5, with D possibly matching TRBD1 (6 bases). This CDR3 spans 14 amino acids. V was clipped by 6 bases and J by 5 bases, with 14 bases between them. CDR3 region: CASSEGQTYQPQHF. The CDR3 nucleotides are TGTGCCAGCAGCGAAGGACAGACCTATCAGCCCCAGCATTTT.

This clonotype was seen more than once but under ten times. The genes are TRBV12-3 or TRBV12-4 and TRBJ1-6, with 7 positions matching TRBD1. V gave up 3 bases and J gave up 10 bases; unmatched junction bases: 3. The CDR3 totals 13 residues. CDR3 protein: CASSFLGGSPLHF. In DNA form, the CDR3 reads TGTGCCAGCAGTTTTTTAGGGGGCTCACCCCTCCACTTT.

The sample holds a few counts of this clonotype. The V and J genes are TRBV5-1 and TRBJ1-2, with D possibly being TRBD1 (5 bases). Trimming took off 4 bases at V and 8 bases at J, with 27 bases between the two ends. Germline V CDR1 and CDR2: SGHRS, YFSETQ. This CDR3 is 17 amino acids long. The CDR3 nucleotides read TGCGCCAGCAGCCCCCTATCCCAACAGGCAGGGTTTCAAGGCTACACCTTC. As protein: CASSPLSQQAGFQGYTF.

The chain couples TRBV11-2 to TRBJ2-3, with TRBD2 as a possible D gene (6 bases). There are 15 residues in the CDR3. V was clipped by 5 bases and J by 5 bases, with 17 bases between them. Germline V CDR1 and CDR2: SGHAT, FQNNGV. CDR3 region: CASSNSVGRGDTQYF. The CDR3 DNA is TGTGCCAGCAGCAATAGCGTGGGGCGGGGAGATACGCAGTATTTT. The whole variable domain, filled in from reference TRBV11-2 and TRBJ2-3, reads EAGVAQSPRYKIIEKRQSVAFWCNPISGHATLYWYQQILGQGPKLLIQFQNNGVVDDSQLPKDRFSAERLKGVDSTLKIQPAKLEDSAVYLCASSNSVGRGDTQYFGPGTRLTVL.

This clonotype was counted many times. The chain has TRBV14 and TRBJ1-3; D is unresolved. There are 13 residues in the CDR3. Germline V gives CDR1 SGHDN, CDR2 FVKESK. Trimming pared 1 base from V and 7 bases from J, leaving 8 bases between. The CDR3 DNA reads as TGTGCCAGCAGCCAAGTCGTCGGGAACACCATATATTTT. It is translated as CASSQVVGNTIYF.

This clonotype was recorded many times. The CDR3 region is CASTRVVVGEQFF. CDR3 in DNA: TGTGCCAGCACCCGGGTTGTAGTAGGGGAGCAGTTCTTC. The rearrangement links TRBV12-3 or TRBV12-4 to TRBJ2-1; D is uncertain. CDR3 length: 13 residues. Trimming cost V 7 bases and J 10 bases, with 17 bases left between them.

This clonotype was counted only a few times. This chain joins TRBV20-1 and TRBJ1-1; D gene ambiguous. CDR1 and CDR2 from the germline V gene are DFQATT and SNEGSKA (reference sequence). CDR3 length equals 12 residues. The germline V and J ends were trimmed by 3 bases and 5 bases, with 10 bases remaining between them. CDR3 nucleotides: TGCAGTGCTAGTGATTCACCTACTGAAGCTTTCTTT. Its protein is CSASDSPTEAFF.

This clonotype was seen only a few times. This chain links TRBV6-6 with TRBJ2-3, with 7 bases that match TRBD2. The CDR3 is made up of 14 amino acids. V dropped 2 bases and J dropped 8; count of bases not matched to a gene: 7. Germline loops: CDR1 MNHNY, CDR2 SVGAGI (reference sequence). This CDR3 reads CASSYTAGYGTQYF. For the CDR3, the DNA is TGTGCCAGCAGTTACACAGCGGGATATGGTACGCAGTATTTT.

This chain connects TRBV9 to TRBJ2-1, with a possible D match to TRBD1 (5 bases). Germline V gives CDR1 SGDLS, CDR2 YYNGEE. The CDR3 has 14 residues. Trimming cost V 2 bases and J 5 bases, with 11 bases left between them. CDR3 sequence: CASSVGDSHNEQFF. DNA for the CDR3: TGTGCCAGCAGCGTCGGAGACAGCCACAATGAGCAGTTCTTC.

Only a few counts were recorded for this clonotype. A much bigger clone sits one base away, suggesting this may be a read error. V usage is TRBV27 and J usage is TRBJ2-1; 11 nucleotides align to TRBD2. The CDR3 has 17 amino acids. From germline, CDR1 is MNHEY and CDR2 SMNVEV (reference sequence). The CDR3 nucleotides read TGTGCCAGCAGTTTGTCGTTTAGCGGGGGGGCCAGAGAGACCCAGCACTTC. This sequence encodes CASSLSFSGGARETQHF.

The rearrangement uses TRBV7-2 and TRBJ2-4; no clear D. The CDR3 totals 16 residues. Per germline, CDR1 SGHTA and CDR2 FQGNSA. V lost 2 bases to trimming and J lost 0 bases, with 11 bases between them. The CDR3: CASSLYYREAKNIQYF. The CDR3, as DNA: TGTGCCAGCAGCTTATACTACAGAGAAGCCAAAAACATTCAGTACTTC. The whole variable domain, filled in from reference TRBV7-2 and TRBJ2-4, reads GAGVSQSPSNKVTEKGKDVELRCDPISGHTALYWYRQSLGQGLEFLIYFQGNSAPDKSGLPSDRFSAERTGGSVSTLTIQRTQQEDSAVYLCASSLYYREAKNIQYFGAGTRLSVL.

The chain recombines TRBV14 with TRBJ2-3; 7 bases align to TRBD1. The CDR3 extends over 14 amino acids. The germline V gene has CDR1 SGHDN and CDR2 FVKESK. Trimming cost V 8 bases and J 2 bases; bases outside gene matches: 7. The CDR3 DNA reads TGTGCCAGCGGCCCTACAGGGGTCACAGATACGCAGTATTTT. Translated: CASGPTGVTDTQYF.

The chain is built from TRBV19 and TRBJ2-3; the D gene is possibly TRBD1 (5 bases). This CDR3 is 14 amino acids long. V gave up 5 bases and J gave up 4 bases, with 13 bases separating them. Germline CDR1 reads LNHDA; CDR2 reads SQIVND (reference sequence). In nucleotides, the CDR3 is TGTGCCAGTAGTCCCCTCAGGGTTCCAGATACGCAGTATTTT. Its translation: CASSPLRVPDTQYF.

This chain connects TRBV18 to TRBJ1-4; tentatively, D is TRBD1 (6 bases). Germline-derived CDR1 and CDR2 are KGHSH and LQKENI. Trimming removed 1 base at V and 2 bases at J, with 14 bases between. The CDR3 runs 17 residues. The chain's CDR3 is CASSPLQGGATNEKLFF. For the CDR3, the DNA is TGTGCCAGCTCACCACTACAGGGAGGGGCCACTAATGAAAAACTGTTTTTT.